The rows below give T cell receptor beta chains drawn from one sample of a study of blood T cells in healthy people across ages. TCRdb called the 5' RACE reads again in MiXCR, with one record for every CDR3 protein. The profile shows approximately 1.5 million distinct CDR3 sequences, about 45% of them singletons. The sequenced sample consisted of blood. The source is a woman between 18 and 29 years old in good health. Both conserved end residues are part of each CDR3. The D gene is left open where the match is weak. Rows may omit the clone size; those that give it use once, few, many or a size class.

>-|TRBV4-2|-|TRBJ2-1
CASSQDLGAPYNEQFF
TGTGCCAGCAGCCAAGATTTGGGGGCCCCCTACAATGAGCAGTTCTTT
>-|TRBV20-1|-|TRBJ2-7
CSARPRQANSYEQYF
TGCAGTGCTAGACCACGACAGGCTAACTCCTACGAGCAGTACTTC
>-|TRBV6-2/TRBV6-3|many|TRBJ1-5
CASRDDSNQPQHF
TGTGCCAGCAGGGATGATAGCAATCAGCCCCAGCATTTT
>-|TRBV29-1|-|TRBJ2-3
CSVDPLANTDTQYF
TGCAGCGTTGACCCCTTGGCTAACACAGATACGCAGTATTTT
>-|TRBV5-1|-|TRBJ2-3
CASRLDGGTDTQYF
TGCGCCAGCAGACTTGACGGGGGCACAGATACGCAGTATTTT
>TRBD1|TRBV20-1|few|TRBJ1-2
CSAPPTGQAGGANYGYTF
TGCAGTGCTCCTCCGACAGGCCAAGCAGGGGGAGCTAACTATGGCTACACCTTC
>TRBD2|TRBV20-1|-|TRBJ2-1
CSAKAGGVTGEQFF
TGCAGTGCTAAAGCGGGAGGAGTTACTGGTGAGCAGTTCTTC
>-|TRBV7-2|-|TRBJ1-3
CASSLGLQGSGNTIYF
TGTGCCAGCAGCTTAGGCCTACAGGGATCTGGAAACACCATATATTTT
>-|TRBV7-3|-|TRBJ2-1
CASSFLGTPNSYNEQFF
TGTGCTAGCAGCTTCCTTGGGACTCCCAACTCCTACAATGAGCAGTTCTTC
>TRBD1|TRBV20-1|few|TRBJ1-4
CSAQGFGEKLFF
TGCAGTGCACAGGGGTTTGGGGAAAAACTGTTTTTT
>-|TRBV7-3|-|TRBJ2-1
CASSVRKRDEQFF
TGTGCCAGCAGCGTGAGAAAGAGGGATGAGCAGTTCTTC
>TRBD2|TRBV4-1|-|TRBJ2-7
CASSHAVGGGIPYEQYF
TGCGCCAGCAGCCACGCTGTTGGGGGGGGAATCCCCTACGAGCAGTACTTC
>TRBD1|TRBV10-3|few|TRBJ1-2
CAIGDSNYGYTF
TGTGCCATCGGGGACAGTAACTATGGCTACACCTTC
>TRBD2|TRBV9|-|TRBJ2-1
CASSRRGGYNEQFF
TGTGCCAGCAGTAGACGGGGGGGGTACAATGAGCAGTTCTTC
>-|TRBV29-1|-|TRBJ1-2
CSVEDPGSNYTF
TGCAGCGTTGAAGACCCGGGAAGTAACTACACCTTC
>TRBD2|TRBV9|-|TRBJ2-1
CASSVGSGGANEQFF
TGTGCCAGCAGCGTAGGTAGCGGGGGGGCTAATGAGCAGTTCTTC
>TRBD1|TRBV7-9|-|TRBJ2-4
CASSYRDSSYKQYF
TGTGCCAGCAGCTACCGGGACAGCTCCTACAAGCAGTACTTC
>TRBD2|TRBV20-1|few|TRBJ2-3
CSARDQIAGSTDTQYF
TGCAGTGCTAGAGATCAAATAGCGGGGTCTACAGATACGCAGTATTTT
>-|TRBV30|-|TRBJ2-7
CAWSYPGHGSYEQYF
TGTGCCTGGAGTTACCCAGGGCACGGGTCCTACGAGCAGTACTTC
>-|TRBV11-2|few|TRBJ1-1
CASSFGTELEAFF
TGTGCCAGCAGCTTCGGGACCGAACTAGAAGCTTTCTTT
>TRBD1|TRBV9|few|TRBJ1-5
CASSPDRGRRQPQHF
TGTGCCAGCAGCCCAGACAGGGGGAGGCGTCAGCCCCAGCATTTT
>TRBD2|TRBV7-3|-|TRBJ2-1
CASSLKGLVAGYNEQFF
TGTGCCAGCAGCTTAAAAGGGTTGGTAGCGGGGTACAATGAGCAGTTCTTC
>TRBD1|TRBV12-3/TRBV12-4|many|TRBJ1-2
CASSRQGIYGYTF
TGTGCCAGCAGTCGACAGGGGATCTATGGCTACACCTTC